A single T cell receptor beta chain is shown here with its context. Its antigen remains undetermined. Base quality data are lacking; no much larger clone is found one base away. The immunoSEQ Assay, a bias-controlled multiplex PCR, was used to amplify TCRbeta CDR3 regions from genomic DNA. For the original study's pipeline: The number of nucleated cells in each sample was estimated by amplification of reference gene primers within the assay. To quantify the absolute abundance of each unique TCRbeta CDR3 rearrangement, sequence reads were collapsed and filtered. For each sample, productive Simpson clonality was calculated as the square root of Simpson's diversity index across productive rearrangements. The source is immuneACCESS, and TCRdb retained only in-frame sequences with V and J called. Part of the clones is not carried over; for the studies checked, unresolved V genes explain less than half of this, and the remainder is unexplained. That table is the source of V, J and clone size, and D and trimming were worked out from the DNA. The sample has over 85,000 clones on record, about 88% of them singletons. The ten largest clonotypes hold approximately 19% of the sample.

Whole blood was collected in K2EDTA tubes by collaborating institutions according to the institutions' own protocols. Collaborator samples were shipped for TCRbeta analysis as frozen whole blood, isolated PBMCs, or DNA extracted from either sample type. The data were obtained in a study of blood T cell repertoires in COVID-19 (dated by TCRdb to 2018 to 2021). Background for the entire study: Samples covering the acute and convalescent phases of COVID-19 were provided by collaborators in the United States, Italy and Spain. The prospective study material was composed of cDNA or gDNA derived from T cells, B-cell-depleted T cells, or PBMCs. Deeply sampled blood TCRbeta repertoires from subjects exposed to, actively infected with, or recovered from COVID-19 were included in the dataset. The repertoires were released in a freely available public database intended as a resource for research on the immune response to SARS-CoV-2. The samples were drawn from the first 160 participants of the ongoing ImmuneRACE study and from 1,254 subjects provided by 6 global collaborators. A de-identified subject ID, COVID-19 status, age in years and sex were almost always included in the sample metadata. Where available, HLA class I and class II types were obtained from metadata supplied by the sample provider rather than from assay-based typing.

Study-wide findings and limitations: Clinical and demographic metadata were provided uncurated, with the amount varying by source and participant.

The sequenced material came from peripheral blood. The sequence was collected from an elderly woman with acute or convalescent COVID-19.

The CDR3 corresponds to CASSAGDSYQPQHF. The DNA is TGTGCCAGCAGCGCCGGTGACAGTTATCAGCCCCAGCATTTT. The V gene is TRBV7-8 and the J gene is TRBJ1-5; TRBD1 is possibly the D segment (5 matching bases). CDR3 length: 14 amino acids, cysteine to phenylalanine. Only the CDR3 region is kept as DNA, spanning 42 bases read in frame from base 1. V loses 5 bases of germline sequence and J loses 5 bases, and the interval between the two ends is 13 bases. The CDR1 and CDR2 encoded by the germline V gene are SGHVS and FQNEAQ.